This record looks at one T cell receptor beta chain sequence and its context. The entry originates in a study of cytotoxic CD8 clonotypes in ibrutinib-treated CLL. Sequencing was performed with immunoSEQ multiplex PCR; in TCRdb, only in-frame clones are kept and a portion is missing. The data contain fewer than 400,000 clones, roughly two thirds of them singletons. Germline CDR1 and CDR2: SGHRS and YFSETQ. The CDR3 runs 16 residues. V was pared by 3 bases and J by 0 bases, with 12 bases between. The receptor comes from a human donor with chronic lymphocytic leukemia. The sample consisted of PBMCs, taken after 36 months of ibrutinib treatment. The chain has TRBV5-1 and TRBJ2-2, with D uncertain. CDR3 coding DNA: TGCGCCAGCAGCTCGGTGGGTGCCGCGAACACCGGGGAGCTGTTTTTT. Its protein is CASSSVGAANTGELFF.